This T cell receptor beta chain was retrieved from a study of T cells in tuberculosis. Overall study findings and caveats: Active tuberculosis alpha repertoires lay closer to GMM-specific TCRs than controls'.

Unmatched junction bases numbered 5, after V lost 3 bases and J lost 10 bases. The CDR3 is 15 amino acids. Germline loops: CDR1 SGHAT, CDR2 FQNNGV. Method: immunoSEQ multiplex PCR; TCRdb's copy keeps in-frame clones and lacks some. The sample lists some 34,000 clones; 97% were seen once. Unsorted cryopreserved PBMC were sequenced, averaging roughly 94,000 T cells per clinical donor. In this sample, this clone turned up a few times. Its target is unknown. This clonotype was sampled from a donor aged 10-35 years with latent tuberculosis or without tuberculosis infection. This chain connects TRBV11-2 to TRBJ2-1, with TRBD2 matching over 14 bases. The material sequenced was PBMCs. This CDR3 is CASSFRLAGGPEQFF. The CDR3 bases are TGTGCCAGCAGCTTCCGACTAGCGGGGGGGCCCGAGCAGTTCTTC.